These 20 T cell receptor beta chains originate from one sample sequenced in a study of control samples from healthy donors and cancer patients. Some clones are missing from TCRdb's copy, which holds only in-frame ones; the method was immunoSEQ multiplex PCR. The sample contains about 98,000 clones, around 92% of which appear only once. Sample: blood. The receptors shown here come from a woman under 30 in good health.

This clone has only a few counts. The V call is TRBV2, the J call TRBJ1-1; TRBD1 might be the D (5 bases). The ends were cut back, 5 bases at V and 0 bases at J, with 13 bases in the middle. Germline CDR1 reads SNHLY; CDR2 reads FYNNEI. The CDR3 has 15 residues. The CDR3 sequence is CASSRRGSMNTEAFF. In nucleotides, the CDR3 is TGTGCCAGCAGTAGACGGGGCTCCATGAACACTGAAGCTTTCTTT.

The chain uses TRBV10-3 and TRBJ1-2; 9 positions match TRBD1. Trimming at V came to 4 bases and at J to 7 bases, leaving 10 bases not matched to a gene. CDR1 and CDR2 (germline): ENHRY, SYGVKD. The CDR3 is 15 residues long. CDR3 loop: CAISAPDRGSGGYTF. CDR3 nucleotide sequence: TGTGCCATCAGTGCTCCGGACAGGGGTAGCGGTGGCTACACCTTC.

This chain joins TRBV24-1 and TRBJ1-5, with D uncertain. Germline values: CDR1 KGHDR, CDR2 SFDVKD. V was shortened by 6 bases and J by 5 bases, with 10 bases between the two germline ends. The CDR3 has 13 amino acids. CDR3 coding DNA: TGTGCCACCAGTCCAAGCGGCGATCAGCCCCAGCATTTT. Residues: CATSPSGDQPQHF.

This rearrangement joins TRBV7-8 to TRBJ1-2, with D perhaps matching TRBD1 (6 bases). The germline V gene encodes CDR1 SGHVS and CDR2 FQNEAQ. The CDR3 consists of 17 residues. The V end was cut by 3 bases, the J end by 0 bases, with 17 bases between. The CDR3 here is CASSFQPLTGANYGYTF. The CDR3 DNA follows: TGTGCCAGCAGCTTCCAACCCTTGACAGGAGCTAACTATGGCTACACCTTC.

J is TRBJ2-5 and V is TRBV11-3; 9 bases line up with TRBD2. CDR1 and CDR2 from the germline V gene are SGHNT and YENEEA. J lost 2 bases, V lost 2 bases, and 6 bases had no gene match. The length of the CDR3 is 16 residues. DNA for the CDR3: TGTGCCAGCAGCTTAAGTTTAGCGGGGGTTCAAGAGACCCAGTACTTC. Protein product: CASSLSLAGVQETQYF.

The chain carries TRBV9 and TRBJ2-1; no definite D call. Germline CDR1 is SGDLS and CDR2 is YYNGEE. The CDR3 contains 14 residues. With 3 bases removed from V and 1 base from J, the gap between germline ends came to 8 bases. The CDR3 DNA follows: TGTGCCAGCAGCGGAGGTCTTTCCTACAATGAGCAGTTCTTC. Protein product: CASSGGLSYNEQFF.

The CDR3 DNA is TGTGCCATCAGTAGGGGACTAACAGATACGCAGTATTTT. Residues: CAISRGLTDTQYF. This rearrangement joins TRBV10-3 to TRBJ2-3, with TRBD2 matching 7 bases. J lost 3 bases, V lost 5 bases, and 2 bases had no gene match. Germline CDR1 ENHRY, CDR2 SYGVKD. The CDR3 runs to 13 residues.

J is TRBJ1-2 and V is TRBV5-6; no reliable D call. Looked up from germline, CDR1 is SGHDT and CDR2 is YYEEEE. This CDR3 has 13 residues. Deletions cut 2 bases from V and 7 bases from J, with 12 bases between. As DNA, the CDR3 is TGTGCCAGCAGCTTTATTCACACCGTTGGCTACACCTTC. Translation gives CASSFIHTVGYTF.

The chain combines TRBV6-1 with TRBJ1-5, with D tentatively TRBD1 (5 bases). Trimming took off 2 bases at V and 3 bases at J, with 8 bases between the two ends. Germline V lookup: CDR1 MNHNS, CDR2 SASEGT. This CDR3 is built from 14 residues. The CDR3 nucleotides are TGTGCCAGCAGTGAATTGGACACCAATCAGCCCCAGCATTTT. Its protein is CASSELDTNQPQHF.

This chain uses TRBV14 with TRBJ2-1; possible D gene TRBD2, 6 bases. V lost 2 bases and J lost 3, with 14 bases in between. CDR1 and CDR2 (germline): SGHDN, FVKESK. This CDR3 region has 16 residues. CDR3 nucleotides: TGTGCCAGCAGCCAAAGGGGCGGGGTGAACTACAATGAGCAGTTCTTC. As protein: CASSQRGGVNYNEQFF.

V and J are TRBV7-2 and TRBJ1-2; no reliable D call. Looked up from germline, CDR1 is SGHTA and CDR2 is FQGNSA. Trimming pared 5 bases from V and 6 bases from J, leaving 13 bases between. The CDR3 spans 13 residues. CDR3 nucleotides: TGTGCCAGCAGCACGGCATATAGCGATGGCTACACCTTC. This encodes CASSTAYSDGYTF. Based on the CDR3 plus reference TRBV7-2 and TRBJ1-2, the full variable domain is GAGVSQSPSNKVTEKGKDVELRCDPISGHTALYWYRQSLGQGLEFLIYFQGNSAPDKSGLPSDRFSAERTGGSVSTLTIQRTQQEDSAVYLCASSTAYSDGYTFGSGTRLTVV.

Only one count was recorded for this clone. The J gene is TRBJ2-5, the V gene TRBV7-3; 8 bases are a match to TRBD2. There are 15 residues in the CDR3. V lost 4 bases, J lost 0 bases, and 4 bases stayed unmatched. The V gene's germline CDR1 is SGHTA and CDR2 FQGTGA. The CDR3 bases are TGTGCCAGCAGCTCCCGGGGGGGTTACCAAGAGACCCAGTACTTC. It codes for CASSSRGGYQETQYF.

The CDR3 loop reads CASSRDRPHSGNTIYF. The CDR3 coding sequence is TGTGCCAGCTCACGGGACAGGCCCCACTCTGGAAACACCATATATTTT. The chain has TRBV18 and TRBJ1-3; 8 nucleotides match TRBD1. The CDR3 extends over 16 amino acids. J gave up 0 bases and V 4 bases, and 5 bases lay outside the gene matches. CDR1 is KGHSH, CDR2 LQKENI, per germline.

The gene calls are TRBV5-6 and TRBJ1-4; 7 bases fit TRBD1. The trim removed 5 bases at V and 6 bases at J, leaving 4 bases unmatched. The germline V gene has CDR1 SGHDT and CDR2 YYEEEE. The CDR3 consists of 13 residues. The CDR3 sequence is CASSFTGDEKLFF. The CDR3 region has the DNA TGTGCCAGCAGTTTTACAGGGGATGAAAAACTGTTTTTT. The variable domain in full, with the rest retrieved from reference TRBV5-6 and TRBJ1-4, is DAGVTQSPTHLIKTRGQQVTLRCSPKSGHDTVSWYQQALGQGPQFIFQYYEEEERQRGNFPDRFSGHQFPNYSSELNVNALLLGDSALYLCASSFTGDEKLFFGSGTQLSVL.

J is TRBJ1-1 and V is TRBV25-1; tentatively, D is TRBD1 (5 bases). Germline lookup yields CDR1 MGHDK and CDR2 SYGVNS. The CDR3 totals 13 residues. V lost 7 bases to trimming and J lost 7 bases, with 16 bases between them. CDR3 in amino acids: CASKGEGIVEAFF. DNA of the CDR3: TGTGCCAGCAAGGGCGAGGGGATCGTTGAAGCTTTCTTT.

This chain links TRBV6-4 with TRBJ1-2; 7 bases map to TRBD1. The junction had 18 bases not matched to a gene; V was cut back by 0 bases and J by 8 bases. This CDR3 region has 18 residues. The germline CDR1 and CDR2 sequences are MRHNA and SNTAGT. This CDR3 is CASSDSKYRQGGSRGYTF. The CDR3 nucleotides read TGTGCCAGCAGTGACTCGAAATATCGACAGGGCGGTTCGAGGGGCTACACCTTC.

This rearrangement joins TRBV7-8 to TRBJ1-1; D might be TRBD1 (5 bases). The germline gives CDR1 SGHVS, CDR2 FQNEAQ. V was shortened by 6 bases and J by 1 base, with 12 bases between the two germline ends. CDR3 length: 14 amino acids. The CDR3, as DNA: TGTGCCAGCAGGGAGGGGTTATCGAACACTGAAGCTTTCTTT. Protein product: CASREGLSNTEAFF.

The V gene is TRBV29-1, the J gene TRBJ1-1, with no clear D. CDR3 size: 12 residues. Trimming left V 4 bases short and J 0 bases short, with 6 bases between. Germline V lookup: CDR1 SQVTM, CDR2 ANQGSEA. The DNA for the CDR3 is TGCAGCGTTGGGGTATTGAACACTGAAGCTTTCTTT. It translates to CSVGVLNTEAFF. Full variable domain (missing parts from reference TRBV29-1 and TRBJ1-1): SAVISQKPSRDICQRGTSLTIQCQVDSQVTMMFWYRQQPGQSLTLIATANQGSEATYESGFVIDKFPISRPNLTFSTLTVSNMSPEDSSIYLCSVGVLNTEAFFGQGTRLTVV.

V is TRBV5-5 and J is TRBJ2-1; D not resolved. The CDR3 has 16 residues. The germline CDR1 and CDR2 sequences are SGHKS and YYEKEE (reference sequence). V gave up 2 bases and J gave up 1 base, with 13 bases separating them. The CDR3 DNA reads TGTGCCAGCAGCTTATCGGCATCACAATCCTACAATGAGCAGTTCTTC. Residues: CASSLSASQSYNEQFF.

The rearrangement joins TRBV11-2 to TRBJ1-6; D is unresolved. The CDR3 is 15 residues long. V lost 1 base to trimming and J lost 5 bases, with 9 bases between them. The germline CDR1 and CDR2 sequences are SGHAT and FQNNGV. The CDR3 DNA reads TGTGCCAGCAGCTTAGGGGCCATAAATAATTCACCCCTCCACTTT. Protein sequence: CASSLGAINNSPLHF.